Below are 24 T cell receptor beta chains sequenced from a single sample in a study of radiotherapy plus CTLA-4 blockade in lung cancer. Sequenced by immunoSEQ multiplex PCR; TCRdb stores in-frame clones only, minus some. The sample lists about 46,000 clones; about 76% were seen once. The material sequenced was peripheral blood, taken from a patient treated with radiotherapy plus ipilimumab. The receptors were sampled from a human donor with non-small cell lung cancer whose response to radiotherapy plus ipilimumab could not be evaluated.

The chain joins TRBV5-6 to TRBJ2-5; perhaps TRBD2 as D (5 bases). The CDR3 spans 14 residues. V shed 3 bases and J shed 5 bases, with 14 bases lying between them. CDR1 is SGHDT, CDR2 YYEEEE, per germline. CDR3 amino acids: CASSWRARSETQYF. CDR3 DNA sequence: TGTGCCAGCAGCTGGCGGGCGAGGTCGGAGACCCAGTACTTC.

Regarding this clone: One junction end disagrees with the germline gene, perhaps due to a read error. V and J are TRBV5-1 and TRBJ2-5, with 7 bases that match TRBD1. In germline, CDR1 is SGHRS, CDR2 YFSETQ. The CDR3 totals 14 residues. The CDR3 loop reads CASSLGQFQEAQYF. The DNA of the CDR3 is TGCGCCAGCAGCCTGGGACAGTTCCAAGAGGCCCAGTACTTC.

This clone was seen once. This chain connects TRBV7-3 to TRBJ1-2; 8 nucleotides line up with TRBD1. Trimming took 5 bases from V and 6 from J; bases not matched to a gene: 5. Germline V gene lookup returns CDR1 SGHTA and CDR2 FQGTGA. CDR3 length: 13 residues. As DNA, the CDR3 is TGTGCCAGCAGCCCCCGACAGGGGCATGGCTACACCTTC. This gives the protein CASSPRQGHGYTF.

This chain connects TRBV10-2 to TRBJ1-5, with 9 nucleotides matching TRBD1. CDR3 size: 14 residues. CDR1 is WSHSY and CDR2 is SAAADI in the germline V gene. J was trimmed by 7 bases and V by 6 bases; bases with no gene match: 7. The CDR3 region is CASSPGTGSQPQHF. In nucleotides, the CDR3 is TGCGCCAGCAGCCCCGGGACAGGGAGCCAGCCCCAGCATTTT.

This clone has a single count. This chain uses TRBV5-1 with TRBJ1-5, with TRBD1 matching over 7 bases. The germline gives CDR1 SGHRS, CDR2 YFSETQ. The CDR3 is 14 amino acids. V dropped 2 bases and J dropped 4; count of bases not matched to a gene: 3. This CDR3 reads CASSFGTANQPQHF. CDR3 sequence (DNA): TGCGCCAGCAGCTTCGGGACAGCAAATCAGCCCCAGCATTTT.

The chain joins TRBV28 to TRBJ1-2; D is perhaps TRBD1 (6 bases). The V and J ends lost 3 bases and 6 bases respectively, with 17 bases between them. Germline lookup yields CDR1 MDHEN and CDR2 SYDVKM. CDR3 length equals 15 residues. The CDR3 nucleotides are TGTGCCAGCAGTTTGCAGGGGCGAGGAGGAGATGGCTACACCTTC. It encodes CASSLQGRGGDGYTF.

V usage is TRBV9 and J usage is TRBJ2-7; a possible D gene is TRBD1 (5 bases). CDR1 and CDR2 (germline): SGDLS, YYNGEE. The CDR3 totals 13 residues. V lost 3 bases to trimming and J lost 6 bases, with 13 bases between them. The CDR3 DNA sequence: TGTGCCAGCAGCGAGACAGTCGATAGCGAGCAGTACTTC. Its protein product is CASSETVDSEQYF.

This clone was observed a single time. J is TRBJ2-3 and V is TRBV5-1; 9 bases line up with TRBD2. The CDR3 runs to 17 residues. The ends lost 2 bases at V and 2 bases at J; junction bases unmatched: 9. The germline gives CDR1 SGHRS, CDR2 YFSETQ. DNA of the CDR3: TGCGCCAGCAGCTTATCCTCAGGACTAGCGAACACAGATACGCAGTATTTT. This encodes CASSLSSGLANTDTQYF.

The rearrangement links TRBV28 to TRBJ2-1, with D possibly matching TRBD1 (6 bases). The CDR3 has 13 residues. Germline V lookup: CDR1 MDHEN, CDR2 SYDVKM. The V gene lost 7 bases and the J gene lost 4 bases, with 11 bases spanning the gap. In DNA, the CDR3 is TGTGCCAGCACCCTGGGGGCTTACAATGAGCAGTTCTTC. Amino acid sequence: CASTLGAYNEQFF.

The CDR3 sequence is CASSFYRGLGNQPQHF. Written as DNA, the CDR3 is TGTGCCAGCAGTTTTTATAGAGGTTTGGGCAATCAGCCCCAGCATTTT. V gene TRBV28 combines with J gene TRBJ1-5; the D is unclear. The CDR3 extends over 16 amino acids. Per the germline V gene, CDR1 is MDHEN and CDR2 is SYDVKM. Trimming took off 3 bases at V and 2 bases at J, with 14 bases between the two ends.

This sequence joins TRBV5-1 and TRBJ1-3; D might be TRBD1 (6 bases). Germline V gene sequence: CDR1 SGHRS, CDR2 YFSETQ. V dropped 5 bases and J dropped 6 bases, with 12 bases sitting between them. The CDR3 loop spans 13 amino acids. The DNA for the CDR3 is TGCGCCAGCAGAGACACAGGGAAAAACACCATATATTTT. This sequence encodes CASRDTGKNTIYF.

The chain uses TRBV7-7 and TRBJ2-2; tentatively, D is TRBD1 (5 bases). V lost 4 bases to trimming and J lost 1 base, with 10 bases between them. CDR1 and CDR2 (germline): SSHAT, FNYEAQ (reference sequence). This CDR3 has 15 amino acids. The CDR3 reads CASSYDSLNTGELFF. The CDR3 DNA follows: TGTGCCAGCAGCTATGACAGCCTGAACACCGGGGAGCTGTTTTTT.

The CDR3 reads CASSPTSPGGNEQFF. In DNA form, the CDR3 reads TGTGCCAGCAGTCCGACTAGTCCGGGGGGCAATGAGCAGTTCTTC. The chain has TRBV28 and TRBJ2-1; 7 bases agree with TRBD2. CDR1 and CDR2 from the germline V gene are MDHEN and SYDVKM. The CDR3 runs 15 residues. V was clipped by 5 bases and J by 6 bases; unmatched bases: 10.

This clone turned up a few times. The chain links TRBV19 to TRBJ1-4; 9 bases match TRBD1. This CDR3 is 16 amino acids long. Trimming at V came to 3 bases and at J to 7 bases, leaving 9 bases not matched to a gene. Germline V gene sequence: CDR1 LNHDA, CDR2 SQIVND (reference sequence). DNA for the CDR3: TGTGCCAGTAGTATCGAAACAGGGGGCATTGGTGAAAAACTGTTTTTT. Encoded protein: CASSIETGGIGEKLFF.

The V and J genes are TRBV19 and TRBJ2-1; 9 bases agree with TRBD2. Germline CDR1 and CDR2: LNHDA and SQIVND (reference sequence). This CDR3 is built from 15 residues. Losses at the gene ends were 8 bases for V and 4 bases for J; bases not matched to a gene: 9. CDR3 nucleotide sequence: TGTGCCAGTTCTATAGCGGGAGATAGTTACAATGAGCAGTTCTTC. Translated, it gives CASSIAGDSYNEQFF.

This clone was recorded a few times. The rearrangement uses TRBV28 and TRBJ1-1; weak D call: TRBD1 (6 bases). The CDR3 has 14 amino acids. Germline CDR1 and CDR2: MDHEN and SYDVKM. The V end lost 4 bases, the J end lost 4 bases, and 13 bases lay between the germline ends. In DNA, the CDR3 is TGTGCCAGCAGTTCCACAGGGTGGGCCACTGAAGCTTTCTTT. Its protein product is CASSSTGWATEAFF.

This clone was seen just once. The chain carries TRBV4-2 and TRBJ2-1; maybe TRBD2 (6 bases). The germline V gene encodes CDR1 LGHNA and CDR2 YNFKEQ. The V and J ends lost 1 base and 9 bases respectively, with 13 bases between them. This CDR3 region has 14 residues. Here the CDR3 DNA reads TGTGCCAGCAGCCAAGGGAAGGCTAGCGTTGAGCAGTTCTTC. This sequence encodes CASSQGKASVEQFF.

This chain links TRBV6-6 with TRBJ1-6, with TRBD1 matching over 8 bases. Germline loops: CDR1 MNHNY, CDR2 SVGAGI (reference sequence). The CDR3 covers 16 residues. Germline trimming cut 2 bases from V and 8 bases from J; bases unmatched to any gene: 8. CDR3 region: CASSYPTGDGDSPLHF. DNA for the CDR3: TGTGCCAGCAGTTACCCGACAGGGGACGGAGATTCACCCCTCCACTTT.

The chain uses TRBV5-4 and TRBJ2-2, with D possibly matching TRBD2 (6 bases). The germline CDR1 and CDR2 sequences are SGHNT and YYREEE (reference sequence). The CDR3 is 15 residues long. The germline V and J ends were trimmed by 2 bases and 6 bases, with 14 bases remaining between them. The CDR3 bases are TGTGCCAGCAGCTTAACGGGAGTACCGTCCGGGGAGCTGTTTTTT. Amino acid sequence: CASSLTGVPSGELFF. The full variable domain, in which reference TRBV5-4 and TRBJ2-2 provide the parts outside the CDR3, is ETGVTQSPTHLIKTRGQQVTLRCSSQSGHNTVSWYQQALGQGPQFIFQYYREEENGRGNFPPRFSGLQFPNYSSELNVNALELDDSALYLCASSLTGVPSGELFFGEGSRLTVL.

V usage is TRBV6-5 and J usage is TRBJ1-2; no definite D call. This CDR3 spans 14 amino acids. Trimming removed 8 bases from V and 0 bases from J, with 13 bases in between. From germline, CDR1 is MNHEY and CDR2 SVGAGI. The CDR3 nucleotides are TGTGCCAGCCGTCGCCCGGCGGCTAACTATGGCTACACCTTC. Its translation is CASRRPAANYGYTF.

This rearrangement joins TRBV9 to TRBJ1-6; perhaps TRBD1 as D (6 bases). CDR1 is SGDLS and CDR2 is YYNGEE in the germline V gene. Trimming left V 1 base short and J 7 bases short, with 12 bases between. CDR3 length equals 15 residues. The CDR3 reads CASSVTGTLNSPLHF. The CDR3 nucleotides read TGTGCCAGCAGCGTAACCGGGACATTAAATTCACCCCTCCACTTT.

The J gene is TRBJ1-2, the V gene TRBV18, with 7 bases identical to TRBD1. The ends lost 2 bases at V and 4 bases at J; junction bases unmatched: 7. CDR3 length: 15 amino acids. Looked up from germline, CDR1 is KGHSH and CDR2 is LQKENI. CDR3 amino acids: CASSPTSRDSYGYTF. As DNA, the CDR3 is TGTGCCAGCTCACCAACAAGCCGGGACAGCTATGGCTACACCTTC.

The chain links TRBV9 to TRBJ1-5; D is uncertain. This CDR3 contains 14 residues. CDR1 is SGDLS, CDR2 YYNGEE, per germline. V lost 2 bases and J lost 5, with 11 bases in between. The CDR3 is CASSVAARDQPQHF. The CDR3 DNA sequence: TGTGCCAGCAGCGTGGCAGCCCGGGATCAGCCCCAGCATTTT.

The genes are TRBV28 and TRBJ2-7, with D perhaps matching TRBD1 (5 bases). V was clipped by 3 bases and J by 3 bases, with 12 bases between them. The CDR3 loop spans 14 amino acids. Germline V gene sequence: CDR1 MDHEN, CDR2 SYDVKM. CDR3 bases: TGTGCCAGCAGTTTGGCCGGCAGGGACTACGAGCAGTACTTC. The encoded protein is CASSLAGRDYEQYF.